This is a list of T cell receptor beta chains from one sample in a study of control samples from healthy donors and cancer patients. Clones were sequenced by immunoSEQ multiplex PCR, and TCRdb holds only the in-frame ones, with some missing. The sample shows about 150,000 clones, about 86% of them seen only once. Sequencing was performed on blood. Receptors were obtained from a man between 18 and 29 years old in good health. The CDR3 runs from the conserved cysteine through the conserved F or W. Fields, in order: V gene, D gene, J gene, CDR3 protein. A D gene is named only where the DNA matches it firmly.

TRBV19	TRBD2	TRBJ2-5	CASSKLADQETQYF
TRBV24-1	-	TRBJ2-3	CATSDFRTTDTQYF
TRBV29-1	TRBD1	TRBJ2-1	CSVDRGQGYNEQFF
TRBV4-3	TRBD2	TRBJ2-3	CASSQGLSGTGGRNTDTQYF
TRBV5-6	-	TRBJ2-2	CASSSGGWIANTGELFF
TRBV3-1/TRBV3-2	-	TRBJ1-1	CASSQQGFTEAFF
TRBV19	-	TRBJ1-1	CATNPGPRSTEAFF
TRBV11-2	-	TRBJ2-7	CASSRAYEQYF
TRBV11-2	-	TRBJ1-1	CASSSTHVEAFF
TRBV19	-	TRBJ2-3	CASSRAGGGTDTQYF
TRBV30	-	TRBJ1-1	CAWSRGFEAFF
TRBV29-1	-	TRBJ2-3	CGGTLTDTQYF